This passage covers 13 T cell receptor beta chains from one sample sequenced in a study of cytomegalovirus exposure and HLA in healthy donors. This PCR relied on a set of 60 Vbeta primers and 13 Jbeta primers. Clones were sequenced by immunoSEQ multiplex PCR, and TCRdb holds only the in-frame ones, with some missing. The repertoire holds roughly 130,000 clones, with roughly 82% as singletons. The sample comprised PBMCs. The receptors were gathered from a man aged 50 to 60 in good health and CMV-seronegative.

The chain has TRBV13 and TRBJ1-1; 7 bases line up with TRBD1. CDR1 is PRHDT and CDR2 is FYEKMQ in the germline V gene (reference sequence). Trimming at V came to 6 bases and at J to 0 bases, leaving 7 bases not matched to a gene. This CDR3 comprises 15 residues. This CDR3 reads CASRPGQLMNTEAFF. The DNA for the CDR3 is TGTGCCAGCAGGCCGGGACAGCTTATGAACACTGAAGCTTTCTTT. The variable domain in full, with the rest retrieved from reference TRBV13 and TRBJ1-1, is AAGVIQSPRHLIKEKRETATLKCYPIPRHDTVYWYQQGPGQDPQFLISFYEKMQSDKGSIPDRFSAQQFSDYHSELNMSSLELGDSALYFCASRPGQLMNTEAFFGQGTRLTVV.

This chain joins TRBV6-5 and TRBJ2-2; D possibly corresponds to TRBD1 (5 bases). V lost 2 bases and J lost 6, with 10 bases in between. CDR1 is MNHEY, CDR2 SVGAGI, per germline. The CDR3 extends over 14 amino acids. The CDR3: CASSYGASPGELFF. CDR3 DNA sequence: TGTGCCAGCAGTTACGGGGCAAGTCCCGGGGAGCTGTTTTTT.

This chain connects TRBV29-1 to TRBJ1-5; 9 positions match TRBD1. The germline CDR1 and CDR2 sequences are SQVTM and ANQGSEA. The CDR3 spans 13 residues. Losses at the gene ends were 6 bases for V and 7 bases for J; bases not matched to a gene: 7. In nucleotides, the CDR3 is TGCAGCGTCTCACAGGGGGCTCGGCAGCCCCAGCATTTT. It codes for CSVSQGARQPQHF.

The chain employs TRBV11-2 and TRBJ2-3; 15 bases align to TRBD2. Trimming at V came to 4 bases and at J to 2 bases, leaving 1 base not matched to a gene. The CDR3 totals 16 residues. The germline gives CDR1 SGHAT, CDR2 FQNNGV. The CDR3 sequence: CASSWTSGGATDTQYF. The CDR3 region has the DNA TGTGCCAGCAGCTGGACTAGCGGGGGGGCCACAGATACGCAGTATTTT.

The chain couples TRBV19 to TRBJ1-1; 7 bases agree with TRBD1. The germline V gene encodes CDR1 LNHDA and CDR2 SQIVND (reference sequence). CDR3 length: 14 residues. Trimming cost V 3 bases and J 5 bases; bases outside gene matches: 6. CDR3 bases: TGTGCCAGTAGTATTTACGTGACAGGGACTGAAGCTTTCTTT. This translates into CASSIYVTGTEAFF.

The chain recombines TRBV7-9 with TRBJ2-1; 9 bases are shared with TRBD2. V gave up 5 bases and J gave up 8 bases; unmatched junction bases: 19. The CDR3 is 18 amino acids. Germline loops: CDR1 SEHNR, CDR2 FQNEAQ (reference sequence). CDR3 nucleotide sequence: TGTGCCAGCAGCCCCCCCTTCAGGGCTAGCGGGGTGGCGGATGAGCAGTTCTTC. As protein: CASSPPFRASGVADEQFF.

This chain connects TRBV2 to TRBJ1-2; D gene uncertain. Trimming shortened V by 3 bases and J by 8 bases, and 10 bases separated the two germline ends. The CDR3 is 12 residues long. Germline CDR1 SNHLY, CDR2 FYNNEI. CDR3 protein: CASSDRGFGYTF. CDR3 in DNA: TGTGCCAGCAGTGACAGAGGGTTCGGCTACACCTTC.

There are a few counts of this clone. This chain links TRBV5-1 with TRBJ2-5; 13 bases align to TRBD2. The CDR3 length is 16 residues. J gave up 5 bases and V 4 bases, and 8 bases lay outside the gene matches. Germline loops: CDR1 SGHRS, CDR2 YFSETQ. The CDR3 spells CASSIGLAGDLETQYF. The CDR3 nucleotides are TGCGCCAGCAGCATTGGACTAGCGGGGGATCTCGAGACCCAGTACTTC.

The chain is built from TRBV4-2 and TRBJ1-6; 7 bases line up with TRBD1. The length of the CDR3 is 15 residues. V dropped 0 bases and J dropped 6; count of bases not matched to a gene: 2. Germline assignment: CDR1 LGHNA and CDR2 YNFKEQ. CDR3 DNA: TGTGCCAGCAGCCAAGAGGGGACAGTTAATTCACCCCTCCACTTT. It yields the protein CASSQEGTVNSPLHF.

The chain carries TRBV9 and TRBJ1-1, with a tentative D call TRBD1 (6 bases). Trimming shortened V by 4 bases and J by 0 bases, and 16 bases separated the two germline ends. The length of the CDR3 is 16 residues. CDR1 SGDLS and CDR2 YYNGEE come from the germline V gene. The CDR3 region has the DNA TGTGCCAGCAGCTACGATCAGGGGAACCTGAACACTGAAGCTTTCTTT. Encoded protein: CASSYDQGNLNTEAFF.

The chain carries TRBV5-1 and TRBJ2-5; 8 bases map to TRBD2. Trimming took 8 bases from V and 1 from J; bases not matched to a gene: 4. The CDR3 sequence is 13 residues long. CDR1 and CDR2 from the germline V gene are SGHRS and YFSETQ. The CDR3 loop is CASTREGQETQYF. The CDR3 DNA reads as TGCGCCAGTACCCGGGAGGGCCAAGAGACCCAGTACTTC. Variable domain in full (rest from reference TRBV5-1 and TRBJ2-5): KAGVTQTPRYLIKTRGQQVTLSCSPISGHRSVSWYQQTPGQGLQFLFEYFSETQRNKGNFPGRFSGRQFSNSRSEMNVSTLELGDSALYLCASTREGQETQYFGPGTRLLVL.

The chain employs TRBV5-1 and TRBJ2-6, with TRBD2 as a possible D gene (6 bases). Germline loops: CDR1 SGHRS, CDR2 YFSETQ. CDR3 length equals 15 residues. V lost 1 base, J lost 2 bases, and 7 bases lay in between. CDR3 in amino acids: CASSLWGAGANVLTF. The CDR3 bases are TGCGCCAGCAGCTTGTGGGGGGCTGGGGCCAACGTCCTGACTTTC.

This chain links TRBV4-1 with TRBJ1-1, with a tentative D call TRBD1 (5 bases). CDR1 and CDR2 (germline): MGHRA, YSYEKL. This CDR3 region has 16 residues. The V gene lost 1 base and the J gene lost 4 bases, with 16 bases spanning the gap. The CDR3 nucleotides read TGCGCCAGCAGCCAAGGGTTAGGGGCCCTCACCACTGAAGCTTTCTTT. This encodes CASSQGLGALTTEAFF.